A single TCR beta chain is shown here with its context. The antigen remains unidentified. CDR1 is SSHAT and CDR2 is FNYEAQ in the germline V gene (reference sequence). This CDR3 comprises 14 residues. The V end lost 5 bases, the J end lost 3 bases, and 11 bases lay between the germline ends. The data are from a study of post-analysis software for immune sequencing data. Across the study: Relapsing-remitting, secondary progressive and progressive-relapsing multiple sclerosis courses were included.

TCR beta cDNA libraries included unique molecular identifiers. Out of about 0.9 to 11 million T cells, about 510,000 cDNA molecules were generated. MiXCR, applied by TCRdb to the PCR reads, yields one record per CDR3 protein. The sample consists of almost 700,000 distinct CDR3 sequences, 55% to 60% of them appearing once. General observations from the study: Comparison of patients with controls showed five TRBV segments more frequent in patients, TRBV5-6, TRBV5-1 and TRBV20-1 among them. Those with multiple sclerosis, the patient group, showed significantly lower normalized Chao1 diversity than controls.

Sequencing was carried out using blood. The TCR comes from a girl aged 2-10 years with multiple sclerosis. The chain has TRBV7-7 and TRBJ2-1; tentative D call: TRBD1 (5 bases). This CDR3 is CASSPLTVYNEQFF. CDR3 bases: TGTGCCAGCAGCCCCCTGACAGTCTACAATGAGCAGTTCTTC. The full variable domain, completed using reference TRBV7-7 and TRBJ2-1, is GAGVSQSPRYKVTKRGQDVTLRCDPISSHATLYWYQQALGQGPEFLTYFNYEAQPDKSGLPSDRFSAERPEGSISTLTIQRTEQRDSAMYRCASSPLTVYNEQFFGPGTRLTVL.